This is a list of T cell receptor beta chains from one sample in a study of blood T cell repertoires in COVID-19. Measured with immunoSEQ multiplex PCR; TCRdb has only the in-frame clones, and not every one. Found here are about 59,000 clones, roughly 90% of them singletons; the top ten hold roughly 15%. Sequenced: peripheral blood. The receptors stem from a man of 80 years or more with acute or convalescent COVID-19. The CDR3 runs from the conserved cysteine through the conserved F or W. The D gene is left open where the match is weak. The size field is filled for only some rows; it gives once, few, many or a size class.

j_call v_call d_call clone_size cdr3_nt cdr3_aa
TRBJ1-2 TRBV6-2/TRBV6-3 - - TGTGCCAGCAGTGCCCTCGGGGGCTACACCTTC CASSALGGYTF
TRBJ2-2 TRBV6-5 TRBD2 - TGTGCCAGCAGAGGACTAGTTGCCGGGGAGCTGTTTTTT CASRGLVAGELFF
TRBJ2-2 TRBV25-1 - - TGTGCCAGCACCAGGGCAGCTGGGGGAGGCACCGGGGAGCTGTTTTTT CASTRAAGGGTGELFF
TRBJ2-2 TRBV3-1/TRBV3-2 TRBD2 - TGTGCCAGCAGTCCGACTAGCGGTTACACCGGGGAGCTGTTTTTT CASSPTSGYTGELFF
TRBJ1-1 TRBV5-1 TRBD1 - TGCGCCAGCAGCTTGGAGGAGGGGGCTCTCCGCGCTTTCTTT CASSLEEGALRAFF
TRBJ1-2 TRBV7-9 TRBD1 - TGTGCCAGCAGCCTCCCGGGACAGGGGGGAGGTGGCTACACCTTC CASSLPGQGGGGYTF
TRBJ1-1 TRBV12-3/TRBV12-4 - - TGTGCCAGCAAAGTAGGGGACACTGAAGCTTTCTTT CASKVGDTEAFF
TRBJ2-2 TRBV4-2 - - TGTGCCAGCAGCCAAGATATACAGTATAACACCGGGGAGCTGTTTTTT CASSQDIQYNTGELFF
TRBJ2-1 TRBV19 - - TGTGCCAGCTTAAAGGCGGGGGCGCGGAATGAGCAGTTCTTC CASLKAGARNEQFF
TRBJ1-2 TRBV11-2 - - TGTGCCAGCAGCTCAGGTCTGGCACGTCGCTATGGCTACACCTTC CASSSGLARRYGYTF
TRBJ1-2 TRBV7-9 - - TGTGCCAGCAGTTTATCATCGCTCACAGACTATGGCTACACCTTC CASSLSSLTDYGYTF
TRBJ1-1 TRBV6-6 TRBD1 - TGTGCCAGCAGTTCGGGACAGAGCCGCGGTGAAGCTTTCTTT CASSSGQSRGEAFF
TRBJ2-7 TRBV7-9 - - TGTGCCAGCAGCTTTGAACAGGGCGGGTCCGAGCAGTACTTC CASSFEQGGSEQYF
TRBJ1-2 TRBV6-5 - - TGTGCCAGCAGAGGGGACACCCCAAGTGGCTACACCTTC CASRGDTPSGYTF
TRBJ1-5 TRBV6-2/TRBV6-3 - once TGTGCCAGCAGTATAGGAGGGACGGATCAGCCCCAGCATTTT CASSIGGTDQPQHF
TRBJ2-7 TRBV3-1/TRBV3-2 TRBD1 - TGTGCCAGCAGCCAGTTCCCCAGGGGGAGCTCCTACGAGCAGTACTTC CASSQFPRGSSYEQYF
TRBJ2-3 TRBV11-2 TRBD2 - TGTGCCAGCAGTTCGACTAGCGGGGGGCCTCGAGATACGCAGTATTTT CASSSTSGGPRDTQYF
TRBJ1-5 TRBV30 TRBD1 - TGTGCCTGGAGCGCAACAGGGGTGAGCAATCAGCCCCAGCATTTT CAWSATGVSNQPQHF
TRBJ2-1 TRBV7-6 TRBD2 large TGTGCCAGCAGCTCACTGGGGGGGAGAGGTAATGAGCAGTTCTTC CASSSLGGRGNEQFF
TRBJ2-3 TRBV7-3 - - TGTGCCAGCAGCTTCTCACAGGGCACAGATACGCAGTATTTT CASSFSQGTDTQYF
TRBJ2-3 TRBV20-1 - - TGCAGTGCTAGTCTCCAGGGGCCAGATACGCAGTATTTT CSASLQGPDTQYF
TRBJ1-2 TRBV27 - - TGTGCCAGCAGTTTAGGCTCCCCCGGAGGGGGCTACACCTTC CASSLGSPGGGYTF
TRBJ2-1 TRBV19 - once TGTGCCAGTAGTATTTCCTCCAGGGTATTAGATGAGCAGTTCTTC CASSISSRVLDEQFF
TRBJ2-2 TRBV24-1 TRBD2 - TGTGCCACCAGTGATTTTAGGGGAGGGAGCACCGGGGAGCTGTTTTTT CATSDFRGGSTGELFF
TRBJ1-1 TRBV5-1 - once TGCGCCAGCAGCATCCGACCGACCGGGACACAGAACACTGAAGCTTTCTTT CASSIRPTGTQNTEAFF
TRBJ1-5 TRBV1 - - TGCACCAGCAGCCAAGGTGGACAGGGAGAAGGGCAGCCCCAGCATTTT CTSSQGGQGEGQPQHF
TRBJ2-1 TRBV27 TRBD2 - TGTGCCAGCAGTCCCCCCCGGACTAGCGGGGGGGAGCAGTTCTTC CASSPPRTSGGEQFF
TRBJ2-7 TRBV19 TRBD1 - TGTGCCAGTAGTGTTGGGACAGGGGGTGACTACGAGCAGTACTTC CASSVGTGGDYEQYF
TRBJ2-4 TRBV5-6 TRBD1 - TGTGCCAGCAGCTCGTCTGGGACAGGGAGCAACATTCAGTACTTC CASSSSGTGSNIQYF
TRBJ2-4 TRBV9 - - TGTGCCAGCAGCGCCTGGGACTTGGAAACCTTTGGCAAAAACATTCAGTACTTC CASSAWDLETFGKNIQYF
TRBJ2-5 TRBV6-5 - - TGTGCCAGCAGGCCTCCACTAGCCTTGCAGACCCAGTACTTC CASRPPLALQTQYF
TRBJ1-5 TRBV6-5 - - TGTGCCAGCAGCTCCGGGAACCATCAGCCCCAGCATTTT CASSSGNHQPQHF